The 27 T cell receptor beta chains given below trace back to one sample, sequenced in a study of blood T cell repertoires in COVID-19. Some clones are missing from TCRdb's copy, which holds only in-frame ones; the method was immunoSEQ multiplex PCR. This sample has roughly 300,000 clones, with just over 90% found just once. What was sequenced was PBMCs or T cells enriched from blood (not recorded which). All receptors derive from a woman aged 35 to 49 with acute COVID-19.

The rearrangement links TRBV7-6 to TRBJ1-2; D gene unclear. Germline CDR1 reads SGHVS; CDR2 reads FNYEAQ. V was clipped by 5 bases and J by 2 bases, with 9 bases between them. This CDR3 is built from 13 residues. In nucleotides, the CDR3 is TGTGCCAGCAGCATCGGGGAGAACTATGGCTACACCTTC. Protein product: CASSIGENYGYTF.

The chain couples TRBV27 to TRBJ2-5, with TRBD1 matching over 9 bases. The CDR3 contains 16 residues. V shed 4 bases and J 4 bases; nucleotides not matched to a gene: 10. CDR1 and CDR2 from the germline V gene are MNHEY and SMNVEV (reference sequence). The CDR3 nucleotides read TGTGCCAGCAGTTCAACAGGGGGCGGAGTGGTAGAGACCCAGTACTTC. Its protein is CASSSTGGGVVETQYF.

The chain joins TRBV5-1 to TRBJ2-5, with D possibly TRBD1 on 6 matching bases. V was cut by 5 bases and J by 2 bases, with 7 bases left in between. The CDR3 is made up of 12 amino acids. Germline V gene sequence: CDR1 SGHRS, CDR2 YFSETQ. CDR3 coding DNA: TGCGCCAGCAGGCAGGGGCAAGAGACCCAGTACTTC. It specifies CASRQGQETQYF.

The chain joins TRBV7-9 to TRBJ1-1, with a weak D call TRBD1 (6 bases). The germline CDR1 and CDR2 sequences are SEHNR and FQNEAQ (reference sequence). V gave up 3 bases and J gave up 7 bases, with 18 bases separating them. This CDR3 comprises 15 residues. This chain's CDR3 is CASSFADSMIIEAFF. The CDR3 DNA follows: TGTGCCAGCAGCTTTGCGGACAGCATGATAATTGAAGCTTTCTTT.

The rearrangement uses TRBV28 and TRBJ1-1, with a possible D match to TRBD1 (6 bases). The germline V gene has CDR1 MDHEN and CDR2 SYDVKM. The CDR3 runs to 13 residues. V lost 6 bases to trimming and J lost 11 bases, with 19 bases between them. CDR3 in DNA: TGTGCCAGCAGACCCACGGTAAACAGGGCGGCTTTCTTT. This codes for CASRPTVNRAAFF.

The chain employs TRBV9 and TRBJ1-1, with no clear D. This CDR3 is 14 amino acids long. V lost 0 bases and J 0 bases, leaving 6 bases between the germline ends. In germline, CDR1 is SGDLS, CDR2 YYNGEE. CDR3 bases: TGTGCCAGCAGCGTAGAGCCCCTGAACACTGAAGCTTTCTTT. It encodes CASSVEPLNTEAFF. Together with reference TRBV9 and TRBJ1-1, the CDR3 gives the full variable domain: DSGVTQTPKHLITATGQRVTLRCSPRSGDLSVYWYQQSLDQGLQFLIQYYNGEERAKGNILERFSAQQFPDLHSELNLSSLELGDSALYFCASSVEPLNTEAFFGQGTRLTVV.

The chain combines TRBV5-5 with TRBJ2-7; 7 nucleotides line up with TRBD1. Germline V gives CDR1 SGHKS, CDR2 YYEKEE (reference sequence). V dropped 5 bases and J dropped 6; count of bases not matched to a gene: 17. CDR3 length equals 16 residues. CDR3 in amino acids: CASSSIPSTGPLEQYF. The DNA of the CDR3 is TGTGCCAGCAGTTCCATTCCCTCGACAGGGCCCCTCGAGCAGTACTTC.

The V gene is TRBV12-3 or TRBV12-4, the J gene TRBJ1-1; D may be TRBD1 (5 bases). Trimming stripped 7 bases from V and 1 base from J, with 10 bases between. The CDR3 covers 13 residues. CDR3 amino acids: CASKSGGNTEAFF. DNA for the CDR3: TGTGCCAGCAAATCGGGGGGGAACACTGAAGCTTTCTTT.

This clone was found once. CDR3 amino acids: CASSKTGGSNTEAFF. CDR3 nucleotides: TGTGCCAGCAGCAAAACAGGGGGGTCAAACACTGAAGCTTTCTTT. The rearrangement joins TRBV7-3 to TRBJ1-1, with 8 bases fitting TRBD1. Losses at the gene ends were 5 bases for V and 2 bases for J; bases not matched to a gene: 7. CDR3 length equals 15 residues. CDR1 is SGHTA and CDR2 is FQGTGA in the germline V gene.

This clone has a single count. The rearrangement joins TRBV4-3 to TRBJ2-4; D possibly corresponds to TRBD1 (6 bases). Per the germline V gene, CDR1 is LGHNA and CDR2 is YSLEER. This CDR3 spans 19 amino acids. Trimming pared 0 bases from V and 3 bases from J, leaving 21 bases between. DNA for the CDR3: TGCGCCAGCAGCCAAGAACTTCGGGGACAAACATCGGGCAAAAACATTCAGTACTTC. Translating it yields CASSQELRGQTSGKNIQYF.

The chain uses TRBV19 and TRBJ1-2, with TRBD1 as a possible D gene (5 bases). In germline, CDR1 is LNHDA, CDR2 SQIVND (reference sequence). V was pared by 3 bases and J by 5 bases, with 16 bases between. The length of the CDR3 is 15 residues. DNA for the CDR3: TGTGCCAGTAGTATGTCTTGGGGGGGATTATATGGCTACACCTTC. Amino acids: CASSMSWGGLYGYTF.

This chain uses TRBV5-1 with TRBJ1-2; 11 nucleotides match TRBD1. The CDR3 runs 15 residues. Per the germline V gene, CDR1 is SGHRS and CDR2 is YFSETQ. Trimming removed 0 bases from V and 5 bases from J; junction bases left unmatched: 3. The CDR3: CASSLVGQGAYGYTF. Written as DNA, the CDR3 is TGCGCCAGCAGCTTGGTTGGACAGGGGGCTTATGGCTACACCTTC.

This rearrangement joins TRBV30 to TRBJ1-2; perhaps TRBD1 as D (5 bases). CDR1 is GTSNPN, CDR2 SVGIG, per germline (reference sequence). Trimming took 0 bases from V and 4 from J, leaving 15 bases between them. The CDR3 has 15 amino acids. This chain's CDR3 is CAWSVSGRGGYGYTF. CDR3 nucleotides: TGTGCCTGGAGTGTCTCGGGGAGGGGCGGCTATGGCTACACCTTC.

V gene TRBV7-2 combines with J gene TRBJ1-2; D might be TRBD1 (5 bases). CDR1 is SGHTA, CDR2 FQGNSA, per germline. Trimming removed 4 bases from V and 3 bases from J, with 12 bases in between. The CDR3 spans 14 residues. CDR3 protein: CASSYGGIDYGYTF. As DNA, the CDR3 is TGTGCCAGCAGCTACGGGGGGATTGACTATGGCTACACCTTC.

This chain uses TRBV19 with TRBJ1-6; 8 bases are a match to TRBD1. CDR1 LNHDA and CDR2 SQIVND come from the germline V gene (reference sequence). V trimming: 2 bases; J trimming: 7 bases; junction bases outside the gene matches: 4. This CDR3 has 15 residues. CDR3 loop: CASSIIQGGNSPLHF. The DNA of the CDR3 is TGTGCCAGTAGTATAATACAGGGGGGAAATTCACCCCTCCACTTT.

J is TRBJ1-6 and V is TRBV18; D gene ambiguous. The germline V and J ends were trimmed by 2 bases and 12 bases, with 17 bases remaining between them. CDR3 size: 15 residues. CDR1 and CDR2 (germline): KGHSH, LQKENI. CDR3 sequence (DNA): TGTGCCAGCTCACCATACACGGAATTCGGCGGACCCCTCCACTTT. Protein sequence: CASSPYTEFGGPLHF. Combining the CDR3 with reference TRBV18 and TRBJ1-6 gives the whole variable domain NAGVMQNPRHLVRRRGQEARLRCSPMKGHSHVYWYRQLPEEGLKFMVYLQKENIIDESGMPKERFSAEFPKEGPSILRIQQVVRGDSAAYFCASSPYTEFGGPLHFGNGTRLTVT.

The chain combines TRBV30 with TRBJ1-2; possible D gene TRBD1, 6 bases. Germline CDR1 reads GTSNPN; CDR2 reads SVGIG (reference sequence). The CDR3 runs to 17 residues. The V gene lost 2 bases and the J gene lost 1 base, with 20 bases spanning the gap. The CDR3, as DNA: TGTGCCTGGAGTCCTGATGCCTACAGGGCAGTTAACTATGGCTACACCTTC. This codes for CAWSPDAYRAVNYGYTF.

The chain combines TRBV28 with TRBJ1-1; D remains ambiguous. Trimming took off 10 bases at V and 1 base at J, with 19 bases between the two ends. The germline V gene encodes CDR1 MDHEN and CDR2 SYDVKM. This CDR3 has 15 amino acids. The CDR3 sequence: CAIRLLRDWNTEAFF. In DNA, the CDR3 is TGTGCCATCAGGCTGCTGCGAGATTGGAACACTGAAGCTTTCTTT.

V gene TRBV2 combines with J gene TRBJ1-1, with TRBD1 matching over 8 bases. This CDR3 has 12 amino acids. The junction had 4 bases not matched to a gene; V was cut back by 2 bases and J by 11 bases. Germline values: CDR1 SNHLY, CDR2 FYNNEI. Written as DNA, the CDR3 is TGTGCCAGCAGTGAAACGGACAGGGATGCTTTCTTT. This translates into CASSETDRDAFF.

The chain recombines TRBV18 with TRBJ1-3, with TRBD1 identical over 8 bases. The CDR3 loop spans 17 amino acids. The V gene end was trimmed by 1 base and the J gene end by 3 bases; junction bases not matched to a gene: 8. Germline CDR1 KGHSH, CDR2 LQKENI. The CDR3 loop reads CASSPRALDRGGNTIYF. CDR3 sequence (DNA): TGTGCCAGCTCACCACGGGCCCTAGACAGGGGTGGAAACACCATATATTTT.

This sequence joins TRBV6-5 and TRBJ2-7; TRBD2 matches at 8 bases. The CDR3 consists of 12 residues. Germline CDR1 reads MNHEY; CDR2 reads SVGAGI. The trim removed 2 bases at V and 6 bases at J, leaving 0 bases unmatched. The CDR3 DNA follows: TGTGCCAGCAGTTACCGGGGGGGCGAGCAGTACTTC. This encodes CASSYRGGEQYF.

This chain connects TRBV2 to TRBJ2-1; a weak D match, TRBD2 (5 bases). This CDR3 spans 15 amino acids. V lost 4 bases to trimming and J lost 4 bases, with 14 bases between them. The germline CDR1 and CDR2 sequences are SNHLY and FYNNEI. The CDR3 protein is CASSVLGSGYNEQFF. The CDR3, as DNA: TGTGCCAGCAGTGTCCTGGGGAGTGGGTACAATGAGCAGTTCTTC. The entire variable domain, with the rest obtained from reference TRBV2 and TRBJ2-1, is as follows: EPEVTQTPSHQVTQMGQEVILRCVPISNHLYFYWYRQILGQKVEFLVSFYNNEISEKSEIFDDQFSVERPDGSNFTLKIRSTKLEDSAMYFCASSVLGSGYNEQFFGPGTRLTVL.

The chain has TRBV25-1 and TRBJ1-2, with D perhaps matching TRBD1 (6 bases). Germline V gene data show CDR1 as MGHDK and CDR2 as SYGVNS. This CDR3 region has 13 residues. V was pared by 4 bases and J by 4 bases, with 10 bases between. The chain's CDR3 is CASSAGEGYGYTF. The CDR3 nucleotides read TGTGCCAGCAGTGCAGGGGAGGGCTATGGCTACACCTTC.

The gene calls are TRBV27 and TRBJ1-1; no firm D call. The CDR3 is 14 amino acids. Between the trimmed V and J ends, which lost 3 bases and 1 base, there was a span of 9 bases. Germline V gene lookup returns CDR1 MNHEY and CDR2 SMNVEV (reference sequence). Here the CDR3 DNA reads TGTGCCAGCAGTTTTGCCCAGTCGAACACTGAAGCTTTCTTT. It specifies CASSFAQSNTEAFF.

This clone has only one observation. The genes are TRBV6-5 and TRBJ1-2; 7 positions match TRBD1. Germline V lookup: CDR1 MNHEY, CDR2 SVGAGI. There are 15 residues in the CDR3. With V trimmed by 6 bases and J by 8 bases, 15 bases remained unmatched. CDR3 sequence reads: CASREGQTGKFGYTF. The DNA of the CDR3 is TGTGCCAGCAGGGAGGGCCAGACAGGGAAGTTCGGCTACACCTTC.

This chain uses TRBV28 with TRBJ1-4; possibly TRBD1 for D (5 bases). Germline assignment: CDR1 MDHEN and CDR2 SYDVKM. Trimming took 3 bases from V and 7 from J, leaving 12 bases between them. The CDR3 contains 14 residues. The CDR3 sequence is CASSLPGVPEKLFF. The CDR3, as DNA: TGTGCCAGCAGTTTGCCGGGGGTACCTGAAAAACTGTTTTTT.

The chain recombines TRBV5-4 with TRBJ1-6; 9 nucleotides agree with TRBD1. CDR3 length equals 14 residues. Germline CDR1 and CDR2: SGHNT and YYREEE (reference sequence). After removal of 5 bases from V and 7 bases from J, the junction contained 4 bases not matched to a gene. In DNA form, the CDR3 reads TGTGCCAGCAGACCCGGGACAGGGAATTCACCCCTCCACTTT. It yields the protein CASRPGTGNSPLHF.